The 10 T cell receptor beta chains presented below share a single source sample, sequenced in a study of shared clonotypes between healthy human individuals. Assay: immunoSEQ multiplex PCR; the TCRdb copy retains only in-frame clones and omits some. The repertoire holds under 1,900,000 clones, with approximately 98.5% as singletons. The source material was naive CD4+ T cells sorted from blood. Indicated subset: CD45RA+ positively selected. Receptor source: a man aged 25-45 years in good health.

J is TRBJ2-3 and V is TRBV15, with 8 bases matching TRBD1. The CDR3 length is 14 residues. The germline gives CDR1 LNHNV, CDR2 YYDKDF (reference sequence). V dropped 9 bases and J dropped 3; count of bases not matched to a gene: 8. The CDR3 DNA reads as TGTGCCACTACACAGGGGGGTTTTACAGATACGCAGTATTTT. As protein: CATTQGGFTDTQYF.

The chain has TRBV5-4 and TRBJ2-7; 7 bases are a match to TRBD1. V trimming: 2 bases; J trimming: 1 base; junction bases outside the gene matches: 6. The CDR3 covers 15 residues. Germline CDR1 reads SGHNT; CDR2 reads YYREEE (reference sequence). In DNA form, the CDR3 reads TGTGCCAGCAGCTTAGGACAGGACCCGTCCTACGAGCAGTACTTC. Encoded protein: CASSLGQDPSYEQYF.

This sequence joins TRBV30 and TRBJ2-7; no firm D call. Germline-derived CDR1 and CDR2 are GTSNPN and SVGIG (reference sequence). Trimming removed 3 bases at V and 7 bases at J, with 13 bases between. The CDR3 sequence is 12 residues long. The CDR3 spells CAWRVGEREQYF. CDR3 bases: TGTGCCTGGAGGGTCGGAGAGCGAGAGCAGTACTTC. Full variable domain (missing parts from reference TRBV30 and TRBJ2-7): SQTIHQWPATLVQPVGSPLSLECTVEGTSNPNLYWYRQAAGRGLQLLFYSVGIGQISSEVPQNLSASRPQDRQFILSSKKLLLSDSGFYLCAWRVGEREQYFGPGTRLTVT.

The chain combines TRBV6-1 with TRBJ1-1; D uncertain. Looked up from germline, CDR1 is MNHNS and CDR2 is SASEGT. The CDR3 consists of 13 residues. Trimming stripped 4 bases from V and 1 base from J, with 7 bases between. The CDR3 here is CASSATENTEAFF. In nucleotides, the CDR3 is TGTGCCAGCAGTGCCACAGAGAACACTGAAGCTTTCTTT.

This clone was found once. The gene calls are TRBV4-3 and TRBJ2-1, with D possibly TRBD2 on 5 matching bases. Germline-derived CDR1 and CDR2 are LGHNA and YSLEER. This CDR3 has 15 residues. V was clipped by 0 bases and J by 4 bases, with 10 bases between them. Written as DNA, the CDR3 is TGCGCCAGCAGCCAAGAAGGCCTAGCTTACAATGAGCAGTTCTTC. Translation gives CASSQEGLAYNEQFF.

The chain joins TRBV7-6 to TRBJ2-5, with no clear D. The V end lost 5 bases, the J end lost 5 bases, and 18 bases lay between the germline ends. The CDR3 is 15 amino acids. Germline V gives CDR1 SGHVS, CDR2 FNYEAQ. DNA of the CDR3: TGTGCCAGCAGCCGTGCTCCCGCAAAGTCGGAGACCCAGTACTTC. This translates into CASSRAPAKSETQYF.

The rearrangement links TRBV11-2 to TRBJ2-5; weak D call: TRBD2 (6 bases). V lost 2 bases and J 7 bases, leaving 11 bases between the germline ends. Germline CDR1 reads SGHAT; CDR2 reads FQNNGV. The CDR3 sequence is 13 residues long. The chain's CDR3 is CASSLSRRGTQYF. The DNA of the CDR3 is TGTGCCAGCAGCTTATCTCGGAGGGGGACCCAGTACTTC.

This chain joins TRBV15 and TRBJ1-1; D remains unclear. Trimming removed 1 base at V and 6 bases at J, with 9 bases between. The CDR3 length is 13 residues. CDR1 and CDR2 from the germline V gene are LNHNV and YYDKDF (reference sequence). This CDR3 is CATSRAAQAEAFF. CDR3 in DNA: TGTGCCACCAGCAGAGCGGCCCAGGCTGAAGCTTTCTTT.

The V and J genes are TRBV28 and TRBJ2-3; unclear D gene. The germline V gene has CDR1 MDHEN and CDR2 SYDVKM. There are 12 residues in the CDR3. The CDR3 bases are TGTGTAACGGGTGGGAGCACAGATACGCAGTATTTT. Protein product: CVTGGSTDTQYF.

Note on this clone: The identical CDR3 is also encoded by other nucleotide sequences in the sample. This chain connects TRBV10-3 to TRBJ2-5, with a possible D match to TRBD1 (5 bases). Germline CDR1 ENHRY, CDR2 SYGVKD. V lost 4 bases, J lost 4 bases, and 13 bases lay in between. The CDR3 contains 14 residues. CDR3 DNA sequence: TGTGCCATCAGTGCGGGTCAGGGCGGAGAGACCCAGTACTTC. This encodes CAISAGQGGETQYF.